This T cell receptor (beta chain) was sequenced during a study of cytotoxic CD8 clonotypes in ibrutinib-treated CLL. The table lists this clone with a count of one. Sequenced by immunoSEQ multiplex PCR; TCRdb stores in-frame clones only, minus some. Here the sample spans 200,000 to 250,000 clones, more than 75% being singletons. Sequenced here: PBMCs, sampled after 12 months of ibrutinib treatment. This TCR was recovered from a human donor with chronic lymphocytic leukemia.

CDR3 DNA sequence: TGTGCCAGCTCACCACCGGAGAGTAGCAATCAGCCCCAGCATTTT. This encodes CASSPPESSNQPQHF. The gene calls are TRBV18 and TRBJ1-5; D call uncertain. This CDR3 contains 15 residues. The ends were cut back, 0 bases at V and 0 bases at J, with 6 bases in the middle. Germline values: CDR1 KGHSH, CDR2 LQKENI.